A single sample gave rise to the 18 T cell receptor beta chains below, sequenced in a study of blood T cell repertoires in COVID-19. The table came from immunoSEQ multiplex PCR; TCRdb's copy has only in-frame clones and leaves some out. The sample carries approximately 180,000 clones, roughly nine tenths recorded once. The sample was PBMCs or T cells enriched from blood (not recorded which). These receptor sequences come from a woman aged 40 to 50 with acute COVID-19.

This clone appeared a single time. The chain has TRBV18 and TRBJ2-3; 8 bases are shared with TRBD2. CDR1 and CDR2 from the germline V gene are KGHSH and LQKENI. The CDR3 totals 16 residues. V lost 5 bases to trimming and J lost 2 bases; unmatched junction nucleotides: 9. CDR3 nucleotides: TGTGCCAGCTCATCCGCGGGAGGAAGATCCACAGATACGCAGTATTTT. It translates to CASSSAGGRSTDTQYF. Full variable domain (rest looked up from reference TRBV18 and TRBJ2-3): NAGVMQNPRHLVRRRGQEARLRCSPMKGHSHVYWYRQLPEEGLKFMVYLQKENIIDESGMPKERFSAEFPKEGPSILRIQQVVRGDSAAYFCASSSAGGRSTDTQYFGPGTRLTVL.

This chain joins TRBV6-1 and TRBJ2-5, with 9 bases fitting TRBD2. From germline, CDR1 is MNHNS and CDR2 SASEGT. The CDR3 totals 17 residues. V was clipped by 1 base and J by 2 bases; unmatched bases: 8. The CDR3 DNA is TGTGCCAGCAGTGAAGAAAGGTTCCTAGCGGGGCAAGAGACCCAGTACTTC. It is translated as CASSEERFLAGQETQYF.

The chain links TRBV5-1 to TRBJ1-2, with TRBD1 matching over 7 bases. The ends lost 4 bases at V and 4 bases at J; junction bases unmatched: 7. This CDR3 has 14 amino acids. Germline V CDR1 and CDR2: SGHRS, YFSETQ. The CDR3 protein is CASSGDSGTYGYTF. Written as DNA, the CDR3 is TGCGCCAGCAGCGGGGACAGTGGAACCTATGGCTACACCTTC.

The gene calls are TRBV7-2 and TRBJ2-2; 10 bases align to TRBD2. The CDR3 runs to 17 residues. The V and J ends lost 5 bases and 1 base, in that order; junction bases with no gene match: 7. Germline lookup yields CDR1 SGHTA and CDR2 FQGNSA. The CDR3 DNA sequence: TGTGCCAGCAGCAGAACCGGGACTAGCGAGAACACCGGGGAGCTGTTTTTT. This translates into CASSRTGTSENTGELFF.

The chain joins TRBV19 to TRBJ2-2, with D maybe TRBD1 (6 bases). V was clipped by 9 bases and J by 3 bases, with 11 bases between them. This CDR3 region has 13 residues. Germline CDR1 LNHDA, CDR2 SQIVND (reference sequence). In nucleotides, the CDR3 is TGTGCCAGCCGGGACAAGTACACCGGGGAGCTGTTTTTT. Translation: CASRDKYTGELFF. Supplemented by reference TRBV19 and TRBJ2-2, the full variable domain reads DGGITQSPKYLFRKEGQNVTLSCEQNLNHDAMYWYRQDPGQGLRLIYYSQIVNDFQKGDIAEGYSVSREKKESFPLTVTSAQKNPTAFYLCASRDKYTGELFFGEGSRLTVL.

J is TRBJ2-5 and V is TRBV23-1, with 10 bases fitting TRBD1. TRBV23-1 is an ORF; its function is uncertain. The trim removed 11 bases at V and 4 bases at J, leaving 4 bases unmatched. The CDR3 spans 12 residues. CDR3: CAGDRGSETQYF. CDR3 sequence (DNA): TGCGCCGGGGACAGGGGCTCAGAGACCCAGTACTTC.

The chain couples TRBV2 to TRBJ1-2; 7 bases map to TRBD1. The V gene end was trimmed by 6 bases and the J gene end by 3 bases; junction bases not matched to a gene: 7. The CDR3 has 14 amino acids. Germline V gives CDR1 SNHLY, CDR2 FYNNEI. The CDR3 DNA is TGTGCCAGCAGCCACGACAGGGCGGACTATGGCTACACCTTC. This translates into CASSHDRADYGYTF.

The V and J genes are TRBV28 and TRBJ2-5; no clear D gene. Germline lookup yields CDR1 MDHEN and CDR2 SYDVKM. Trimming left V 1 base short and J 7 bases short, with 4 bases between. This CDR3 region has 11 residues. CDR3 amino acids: CASSLYGTQYF. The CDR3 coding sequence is TGTGCCAGCAGTTTATACGGGACCCAGTACTTC.

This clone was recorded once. As DNA, the CDR3 is TGCGCCAGCAGCCAGACAGGGTTACGGGATACGCAGTATTTT. Translated: CASSQTGLRDTQYF. The chain combines TRBV4-1 with TRBJ2-3; 7 bases align to TRBD1. J lost 6 bases, V lost 3 bases, and 6 bases had no gene match. CDR3 size: 14 residues. In germline, CDR1 is MGHRA, CDR2 YSYEKL.

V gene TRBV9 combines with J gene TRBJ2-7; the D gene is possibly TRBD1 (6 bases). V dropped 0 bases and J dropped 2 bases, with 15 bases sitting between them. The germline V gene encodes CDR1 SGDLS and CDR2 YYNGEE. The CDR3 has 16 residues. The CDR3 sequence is CASSVEGERGPYEQYF. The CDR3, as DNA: TGTGCCAGCAGCGTAGAGGGGGAGAGGGGCCCCTACGAGCAGTACTTC.

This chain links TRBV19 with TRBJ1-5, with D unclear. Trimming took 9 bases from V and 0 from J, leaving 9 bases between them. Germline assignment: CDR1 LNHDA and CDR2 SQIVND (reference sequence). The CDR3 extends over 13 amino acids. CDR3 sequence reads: CASQYYSNQPQHF. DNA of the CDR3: TGTGCCAGCCAGTATTATAGCAATCAGCCCCAGCATTTT.

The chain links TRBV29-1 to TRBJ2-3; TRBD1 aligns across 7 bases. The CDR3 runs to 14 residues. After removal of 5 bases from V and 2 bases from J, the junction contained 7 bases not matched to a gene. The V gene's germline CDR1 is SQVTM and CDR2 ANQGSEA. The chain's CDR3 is CSVWYRGFTDTQYF. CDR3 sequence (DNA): TGCAGCGTTTGGTACAGGGGCTTCACAGATACGCAGTATTTT.

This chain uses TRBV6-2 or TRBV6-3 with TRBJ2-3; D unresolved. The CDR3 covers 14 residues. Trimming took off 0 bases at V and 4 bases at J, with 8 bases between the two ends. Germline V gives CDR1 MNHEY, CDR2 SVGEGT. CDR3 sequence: CASSYSWAPDTQYF. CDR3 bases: TGTGCCAGCAGTTACTCGTGGGCGCCAGATACGCAGTATTTT.

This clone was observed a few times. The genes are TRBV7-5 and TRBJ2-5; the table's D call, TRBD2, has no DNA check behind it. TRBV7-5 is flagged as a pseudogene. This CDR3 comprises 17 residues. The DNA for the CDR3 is TGTGTCAGAAGCTTATTAGTAGCGGGGGGGCGGCAAGAGACCCAGTACTTC. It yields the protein CVRSLLVAGGRQETQYF.

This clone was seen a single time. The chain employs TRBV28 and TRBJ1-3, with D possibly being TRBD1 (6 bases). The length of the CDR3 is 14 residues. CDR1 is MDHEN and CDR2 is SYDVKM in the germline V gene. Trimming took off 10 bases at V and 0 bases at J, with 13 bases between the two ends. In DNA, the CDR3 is TGTGCCACCCTTGACAGGTTCTCTGGAAACACCATATATTTT. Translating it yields CATLDRFSGNTIYF.

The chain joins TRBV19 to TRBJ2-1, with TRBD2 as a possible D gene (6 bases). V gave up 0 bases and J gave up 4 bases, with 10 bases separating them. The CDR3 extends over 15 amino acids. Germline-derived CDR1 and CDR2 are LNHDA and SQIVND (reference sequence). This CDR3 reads CASSIEAGNYNEQFF. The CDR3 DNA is TGTGCCAGTAGTATAGAGGCGGGGAATTACAATGAGCAGTTCTTC.

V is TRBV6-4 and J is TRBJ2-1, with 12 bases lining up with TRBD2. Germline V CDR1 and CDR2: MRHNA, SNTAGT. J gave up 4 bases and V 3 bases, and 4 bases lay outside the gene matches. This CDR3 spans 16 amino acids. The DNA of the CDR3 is TGTGCCAGCAGTGAGACTAGCGGGAGTTTTTACAATGAGCAGTTCTTC. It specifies CASSETSGSFYNEQFF.

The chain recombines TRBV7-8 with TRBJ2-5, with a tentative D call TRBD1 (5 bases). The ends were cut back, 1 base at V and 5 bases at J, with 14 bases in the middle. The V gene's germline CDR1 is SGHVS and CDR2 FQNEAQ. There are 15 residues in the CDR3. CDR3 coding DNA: TGTGCCAGCAGCTTAGTTGACTTAAAGGGGGAGACCCAGTACTTC. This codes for CASSLVDLKGETQYF.